The source of this TCR beta chain is a study of beta chain features in type 1 diabetes. The collection from each donor was one heparinised blood draw averaging about 116 mL. Each of the sorted populations had a purity greater than 95%. Notes on the study in general: Over-representation of high TCR-expressing cells was a possible consequence of cDNA sequencing. There was a moderate but significant shortening of TCRB CDR3s in all four CD4+ subsets of Type 1 diabetes patients. TCRB repertoires of naive, central memory and Treg cells appeared more similar among patients than among healthy donors.

The entirety of the isolated RNA underwent reverse transcription, so expressed TCRB transcripts were sequenced. Profiling relied on immunoSEQ multiplex PCR, and the TCRdb table lists in-frame clones only, not all of them. The sample includes about 260,000 clones, around 21% of them seen just once. The ends were cut back, 3 bases at V and 0 bases at J, with 21 bases in the middle. Germline CDR1 is GTSNPN and CDR2 is SVGIG (reference sequence). This CDR3 has 18 residues. Notes on this clone: Antigen: not known.

The sequence was obtained from a woman in her thirties or forties with type 1 diabetes. Sequences were obtained from naive CD4+ T cells from blood. The genes are TRBV30 and TRBJ2-1; D is perhaps TRBD2 (6 bases). CDR3 sequence reads: CAWSVYSGTWSSYNEQFF. The CDR3, as DNA: TGTGCCTGGAGCGTATATAGCGGTACTTGGAGCTCCTACAATGAGCAGTTCTTC.